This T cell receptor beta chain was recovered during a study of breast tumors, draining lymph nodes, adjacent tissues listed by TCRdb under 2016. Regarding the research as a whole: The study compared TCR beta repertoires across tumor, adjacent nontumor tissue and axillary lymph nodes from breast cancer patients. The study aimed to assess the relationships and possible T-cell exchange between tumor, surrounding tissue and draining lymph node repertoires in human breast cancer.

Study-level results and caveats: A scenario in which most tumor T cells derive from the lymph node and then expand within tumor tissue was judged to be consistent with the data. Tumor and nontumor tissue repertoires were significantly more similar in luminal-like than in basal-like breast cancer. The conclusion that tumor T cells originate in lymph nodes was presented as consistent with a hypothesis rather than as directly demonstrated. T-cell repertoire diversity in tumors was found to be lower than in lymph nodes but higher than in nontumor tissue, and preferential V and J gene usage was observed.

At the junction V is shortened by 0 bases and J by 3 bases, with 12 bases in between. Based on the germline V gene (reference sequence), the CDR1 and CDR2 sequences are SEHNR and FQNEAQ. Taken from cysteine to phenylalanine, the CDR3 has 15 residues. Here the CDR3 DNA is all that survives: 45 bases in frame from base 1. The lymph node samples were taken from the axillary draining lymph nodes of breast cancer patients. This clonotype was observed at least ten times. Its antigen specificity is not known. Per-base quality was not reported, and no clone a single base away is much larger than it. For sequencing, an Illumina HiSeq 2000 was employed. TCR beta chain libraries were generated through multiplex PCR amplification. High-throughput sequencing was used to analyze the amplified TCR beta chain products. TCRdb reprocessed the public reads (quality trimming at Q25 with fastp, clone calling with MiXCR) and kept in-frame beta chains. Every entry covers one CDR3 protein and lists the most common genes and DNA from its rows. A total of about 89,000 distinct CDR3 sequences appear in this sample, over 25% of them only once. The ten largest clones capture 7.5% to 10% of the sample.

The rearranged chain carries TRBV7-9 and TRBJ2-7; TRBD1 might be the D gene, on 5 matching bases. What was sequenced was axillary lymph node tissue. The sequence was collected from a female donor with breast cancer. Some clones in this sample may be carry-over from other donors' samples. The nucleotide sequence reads TGTGCCAGCAGCTTAGCCCTTGGGCAGGGCTACGAGCAGTACTTC. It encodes CASSLALGQGYEQYF.